This is a list of T cell receptor beta chains from one sample in a study of CD8+CD57+ T cells in acquired aplastic anemia. One entry per CDR3 protein, called by TCRdb with MiXCR from the reads. This table has 150,000 to 200,000 distinct CDR3 sequences, 71% appearing once. Material for sequencing was sorted CD4+, CD8+, or CD8+CD57+ T cells (not recorded which) from PBMCs. All receptors come from a human donor with aplastic anemia. CDR3s include the opening cysteine and the closing phenylalanine or tryptophan. The D gene is left open where the match is weak. Clone size, where shown, is once, few, many, or a class for clones that have expanded.

>14|TRBD1|TRBJ1-1|-|TRBV7-9
TGTGCCAGCAGCACCAGGGGGCAGGGTGATGAAGCTTTCTTT
CASSTRGQGDEAFF
>15|-|TRBJ1-1|-|TRBV5-4
TGTGCCAGCAGCTTTCTTACGGGGAGGGGCACTGAAGCTTTCTTT
CASSFLTGRGTEAFF
>15|-|TRBJ1-6|-|TRBV27
TGTGCCAGCAGGAGCTCTAGCTCCTATAATTCACCCCTCCACTTT
CASRSSSSYNSPLHF
>13|-|TRBJ2-7|many|TRBV10-3
TGTGCCATCAGTGAGCCGGGACCCCCTGAGCAGTACTTC
CAISEPGPPEQYF
>15|TRBD2|TRBJ2-1|-|TRBV6-4
TGTGCCAGCAGTGACTCTCCGGGGGGATACAATGAGCAGTTCTTC
CASSDSPGGYNEQFF
>15|-|TRBJ2-3|-|TRBV6-5
TGTGCCAGCACCACTGCGGTGGGGGTAGCGGATACGCAGTATTTT
CASTTAVGVADTQYF
>16|-|TRBJ1-6|-|TRBV12-3/TRBV12-4
TGTGCCAGCAGTCAAATATTGAGCTCCTATAATTCACCCCTCCACTTT
CASSQILSSYNSPLHF
>14|TRBD1|TRBJ1-6|few|TRBV6-1
TGTGCCAGCAGCATTGACAGGGGTAATTCACCCCTCCACTTT
CASSIDRGNSPLHF
>15|-|TRBJ1-6|few|TRBV20-1
TGCAGTGCTAGAGAGGGGTCCGGGCAGCCTGCGCCCCTCCACTTT
CSAREGSGQPAPLHF
>16|TRBD1|TRBJ1-2|-|TRBV7-3
TGCGCCAGCAGCCTAGGACAGGGGCGAACTAACTATGGCTACACCTTC
CASSLGQGRTNYGYTF
>14|-|TRBJ2-7|-|TRBV2
TGTGCCAGCAGTGACGGATTGACAGGCCCCGAGCAGTACTTC
CASSDGLTGPEQYF
>16|-|TRBJ2-7|many|TRBV5-1
TGCGCCAGCAGCTTGGCCCTGCCACCCTATGCCTACGAGCAGTACTTC
CASSLALPPYAYEQYF
>20|TRBD2|TRBJ2-2|-|TRBV25-1
TGTGCCAGCAGTCCTTCCTCTCTAGAGCGGGGGGGAAGCGCGGCCGGGGAGCTGTTTTTT
CASSPSSLERGGSAAGELFF
>13|-|TRBJ2-2|-|TRBV20-1
TGCAGTGCTAGTGGACAAAATACCGGGGAGCTGTTTTTT
CSASGQNTGELFF
>16|-|TRBJ2-7|few|TRBV20-1
TGCAGTGCTAGAGATCGCGTTGGGGTGCAGGGCTACGAGCAGTACTTC
CSARDRVGVQGYEQYF
>16|-|TRBJ2-6|-|TRBV15
TGTGCCACCAGCGGAACGGGGACACCTGGGGCCAACGTCCTGACTTTC
CATSGTGTPGANVLTF
>14|-|TRBJ2-3|-|TRBV25-1
TGTGCCAGCAGCCGGACAGAAAGCACAGATACGCAGTATTTT
CASSRTESTDTQYF
>14|-|TRBJ1-2|many|TRBV20-1
TGCAGTGCTAGAGGGATAGAGTGGGACTATGGCTACACCTTC
CSARGIEWDYGYTF
>15|-|TRBJ1-6|-|TRBV27
TGTGCCAGCAGTCCCCGGTCGAACTATAATTCACCCCTCCACTTT
CASSPRSNYNSPLHF
>14|TRBD1|TRBJ2-7|-|TRBV27
TGTGCCAGCAGTTACGGGACAGGGATATACGAGCAGTACTTC
CASSYGTGIYEQYF
>11|-|TRBJ1-2|-|TRBV20-1
TGCAGTGCCGAGGGGGGACATGGCTACACCTTC
CSAEGGHGYTF
>12|-|TRBJ1-3|-|TRBV29-1
TGCAGCGTTGGGAATTCTGGAAACACCATATATTTT
CSVGNSGNTIYF
>14|-|TRBJ1-5|-|TRBV6-5
TGTGCCAGCAGATTACAGGGAAGCAATCAGCCCCAGCATTTT
CASRLQGSNQPQHF
>14|-|TRBJ2-7|few|TRBV5-1
TGTGCCAGCAGCTTTGCGAGGAGCTCCTACGAGCAGTACTTC
CASSFARSSYEQYF
>13|-|TRBJ2-7|-|TRBV7-3
TGTGCCAGCAGTCCAGGAACGTACCACGAGCAGTACTTC
CASSPGTYHEQYF
>17|-|TRBJ1-2|-|TRBV29-1
TGCAGCGTTGAAGAGGGAATTTCAGGGAAAGGTCGCTATGGCTACACCTTC
CSVEEGISGKGRYGYTF
>14|-|TRBJ2-2|-|TRBV20-1
TGCAGTGCTAGGGCAGGGCCGAACACCGGGGAGCTGCTTTTT
CSARAGPNTGELLF
>16|TRBD1|TRBJ2-6|-|TRBV9
TGTGCCAGCAGCGTCGACAGGGGCTCGGGGGCCAACGTCCTGACTTTC
CASSVDRGSGANVLTF
>13|-|TRBJ1-2|-|TRBV20-1
TGCAGTGCATCGGACCTTCGGGGCTATGGCTACACCTTC
CSASDLRGYGYTF
>12|TRBD2|TRBJ2-7|few|TRBV2
TGTGCCACCGAAGAGGGTAGCGGGAGACTGTACTTC
CATEEGSGRLYF
>16|-|TRBJ1-6|once|TRBV20-1
TGCAGTGCTGGTCCCAGGGGACGGGACTATAATTCACCCCTCCACTTT
CSAGPRGRDYNSPLHF
>16|-|TRBJ2-7|few|TRBV29-1
TGCAGCGTTGAATCTAGCGGGGACAGGGGTTCCTACGAGCAGTACTTC
CSVESSGDRGSYEQYF
>18|TRBD1|TRBJ1-1|-|TRBV7-6
TGTGCCAGCAGCTTCGGGACAGGGCCGGTAACGCGCGGGACTGAAGCTTTCTTT
CASSFGTGPVTRGTEAFF
>13|TRBD1|TRBJ2-5|few|TRBV20-1
TGCAGTGCTCGGGACAGGGGTGTTGAGACCCAGTACTTC
CSARDRGVETQYF
>20|TRBD2|TRBJ2-3|-|TRBV2
TGTGCCAGCAGTGGAGCAGGGGTAGCGGGAGCCCCAGGGGGTATAGATACGCAGTATTTT
CASSGAGVAGAPGGIDTQYF
>14|TRBD1|TRBJ2-7|few|TRBV7-8
TGTGCCAGCAGCTCCGGGACAGGGACGTACGAGCAGTACTTC
CASSSGTGTYEQYF
>13|-|TRBJ1-1|-|TRBV7-9
TGTGCAAGCAGCTTCGGACAGTTCACTGAAGCTTTCTTT
CASSFGQFTEAFF
>15|-|TRBJ1-6|-|TRBV5-1
TGCGCCAGCAGCTTGGCCATGGGAGGTTATTCACCCCTCCACTTT
CASSLAMGGYSPLHF
>12|-|TRBJ2-2|few|TRBV24-1
TGTGCCACCGGAGGGGAAGCCGGGGAGCTGTTTTTT
CATGGEAGELFF
>17|-|TRBJ2-2|once|TRBV7-9
TGTGCCAGCAGCTTAACCGAGGGGTACCCGAACACCGGGGAGCTGTTTTTT
CASSLTEGYPNTGELFF
>17|TRBD1|TRBJ2-1|-|TRBV7-6
TGTGCCAGCAGCCCCGCCGGGACAGGTCGCATCCTCCACCAGCAGTTCTTC
CASSPAGTGRILHQQFF
>13|-|TRBJ1-2|few|TRBV10-1
TGCGCCAGCAGTGAGTGGACTAACTATGGCTACACCTTC
CASSEWTNYGYTF
>15|TRBD2|TRBJ2-5|-|TRBV6-4
TGTGCCAGCAGCTCTAGCGGACTAGCTGGAGAGACCCAGTACTTC
CASSSSGLAGETQYF
>13|-|TRBJ1-2|-|TRBV7-2
TGTGCCAGCAGCTTATCCCAGGGGAGTGGCTACACCTTC
CASSLSQGSGYTF
>16|TRBD2|TRBJ2-5|-|TRBV5-4
TGTGCCAGCAGCTTGAGGGCGGGAGGCCCGCCAGGGACCCAGTACTTC
CASSLRAGGPPGTQYF
>14|-|TRBJ1-6|-|TRBV7-8
TGTGCCAGCAGCCCCCGTGGGGAGGTATCACCCCTCCACTTT
CASSPRGEVSPLHF
>14|-|TRBJ2-1|once|TRBV20-1
TGCAGTGCCACTTGGTTAAACTCCTACAATGAGCAGTTCTTC
CSATWLNSYNEQFF
>15|-|TRBJ1-2|few|TRBV19
TGTGCCAGTAGTCGCTACCTCTCACCAGGACATGGCTACACCTTC
CASSRYLSPGHGYTF